This TCR beta chain was recovered during a study of T cell responses to AZD1222 COVID-19 vaccine. Overall study results and limits: Rises in breadth and depth of Spike-specific TCRs came after two AZD1222 doses.

Germline CDR1 reads MNHEY; CDR2 reads SMNVEV (reference sequence). V lost 5 bases to trimming and J lost 0 bases; unmatched junction nucleotides: 7. This CDR3 spans 16 amino acids. TCRdb's table, derived via immunoSEQ multiplex PCR, lists solely in-frame clones and lacks some. The table includes 150,000 to 200,000 clones, 92% detected once. To note about this clone: Its cognate antigen is unknown.

The sequence derives from an adult who received the AZD1222 COVID-19 vaccine. The sequencing here drew on peripheral blood, taken 28 days after the second AZD1222 dose. The J gene is TRBJ2-1, the V gene TRBV27; TRBD2 agrees at 7 bases. CDR3 in amino acids: CASSASSGTSYNEQFF. The CDR3 DNA follows: TGTGCCAGCAGTGCCTCTAGCGGTACCTCCTACAATGAGCAGTTCTTC.